This is a list of T cell receptor beta chains from one sample in a study of shared clonotypes between healthy human individuals. Method: immunoSEQ multiplex PCR; TCRdb's copy keeps in-frame clones and lacks some. The sample consists of approximately 980,000 clones, approximately 80% of them appearing once. The sample comprised memory CD4+ T cells sorted from blood. The receptors shown here come from a man between 18 and 35 years old in good health. CDR3s include the opening cysteine and the closing phenylalanine or tryptophan. Each record gives: D gene, V gene, clone size, J gene, CDR3 length, CDR3 DNA, CDR3 protein. A D gene is named only where the DNA matches it firmly. Not every row has a clone size; where given, it reads once, few, many or a size class.

d_call: -; v_call: TRBV5-1; clone_size: -; j_call: TRBJ2-1; cdr3_length: 13; cdr3_nt: TGCGCCAGCAGCTCCTGGACCAACAATGAGCAGTTCTTC; cdr3_aa: CASSSWTNNEQFF
d_call: -; v_call: TRBV6-4; clone_size: -; j_call: TRBJ2-3; cdr3_length: 16; cdr3_nt: TGTGCCAGCAGTGGTGCCGCATTAGGCCAAGGAGATACGCAGTATTTT; cdr3_aa: CASSGAALGQGDTQYF
d_call: -; v_call: TRBV5-1; clone_size: -; j_call: TRBJ2-2; cdr3_length: 14; cdr3_nt: TGCGCCAGCAGCTTGAACACAGGTCCCGGGGAGCTGTTTTTT; cdr3_aa: CASSLNTGPGELFF
d_call: TRBD2; v_call: TRBV10-3; clone_size: -; j_call: TRBJ2-1; cdr3_length: 13; cdr3_nt: TGTGCAGCTAGCGGGAGTTCGTACAATGAGCAGTTCTTC; cdr3_aa: CAASGSSYNEQFF
d_call: TRBD1; v_call: TRBV19; clone_size: -; j_call: TRBJ1-4; cdr3_length: 15; cdr3_nt: TGTGCCAGTAGTATTGGACAGGGCAATAATGAAAAACTGTTTTTT; cdr3_aa: CASSIGQGNNEKLFF
d_call: -; v_call: TRBV11-2; clone_size: many; j_call: TRBJ2-7; cdr3_length: 11; cdr3_nt: TGTGCCAGCAGCTCGGGACCAGAGCAGTACTTC; cdr3_aa: CASSSGPEQYF
d_call: -; v_call: TRBV5-4; clone_size: -; j_call: TRBJ2-4; cdr3_length: 15; cdr3_nt: TGTGCCAGCAGCCGGGACTCTACTGTGGGAAACATTCAGTACTTC; cdr3_aa: CASSRDSTVGNIQYF
d_call: -; v_call: TRBV5-3; clone_size: few; j_call: TRBJ2-7; cdr3_length: 11; cdr3_nt: TGTGCCAGCGTAGGAGGCTACGAGCAGTACTTC; cdr3_aa: CASVGGYEQYF
d_call: -; v_call: TRBV19; clone_size: -; j_call: TRBJ2-2; cdr3_length: 16; cdr3_nt: TGTGCCAGTAGCCCCAGGGGTTCCTCGAACACCGGGGAGCTGTTTTTT; cdr3_aa: CASSPRGSSNTGELFF
d_call: TRBD1; v_call: TRBV7-2; clone_size: -; j_call: TRBJ2-7; cdr3_length: 14; cdr3_nt: TGTGCCAGCAGCTTCCGGACAGGGGGCTACGAGCAGTACTTC; cdr3_aa: CASSFRTGGYEQYF
d_call: -; v_call: TRBV7-2; clone_size: -; j_call: TRBJ2-2; cdr3_length: 14; cdr3_nt: TGTGCCAGCAGCTTAGCTCGTGAGACAGCTGAGCTGTTTTTT; cdr3_aa: CASSLARETAELFF
d_call: -; v_call: TRBV6-5; clone_size: -; j_call: TRBJ1-5; cdr3_length: 15; cdr3_nt: TGTGCCAGCAGTTACACCCCGGACCTCAATCAGCCCCAGCATTTT; cdr3_aa: CASSYTPDLNQPQHF
d_call: -; v_call: TRBV30; clone_size: -; j_call: TRBJ1-3; cdr3_length: 14; cdr3_nt: TGTGCCTGGAGTGGTCAGGGGACAGGAAACACCATATATTTT; cdr3_aa: CAWSGQGTGNTIYF
d_call: -; v_call: TRBV5-6; clone_size: -; j_call: TRBJ1-2; cdr3_length: 15; cdr3_nt: TGTGCCAGCAGCTTGCCCAGGGTCCTTAACTATGGCTACACCTTC; cdr3_aa: CASSLPRVLNYGYTF
d_call: -; v_call: TRBV5-1; clone_size: -; j_call: TRBJ2-2; cdr3_length: 13; cdr3_nt: TGCGCCAGCAGCTTGGAGGCGACCGGGGAGCTGTTTTTT; cdr3_aa: CASSLEATGELFF
d_call: -; v_call: TRBV7-9; clone_size: many; j_call: TRBJ2-7; cdr3_length: 14; cdr3_nt: TGTGCCAGCAGCCCGCGGGACAGCCACTACGAGCAGTACTTC; cdr3_aa: CASSPRDSHYEQYF
d_call: TRBD1; v_call: TRBV6-5; clone_size: once; j_call: TRBJ2-7; cdr3_length: 14; cdr3_nt: TGTGCCAGCAGTTCTGTACAGGGGGTCTACGAGCAGTACTTC; cdr3_aa: CASSSVQGVYEQYF
d_call: -; v_call: TRBV15; clone_size: few; j_call: TRBJ1-1; cdr3_length: 17; cdr3_nt: TGTGCCACCAGCAGAGATGGCTTGGAGGGGTTGAACACTGAAGCTTTCTTT; cdr3_aa: CATSRDGLEGLNTEAFF
d_call: TRBD2; v_call: TRBV7-2; clone_size: -; j_call: TRBJ2-1; cdr3_length: 16; cdr3_nt: TGTGCCAGCACCGCGGTTGGACTAGCCTCGAACAATGAGCAGTTCTTC; cdr3_aa: CASTAVGLASNNEQFF
d_call: -; v_call: TRBV29-1; clone_size: -; j_call: TRBJ2-1; cdr3_length: 13; cdr3_nt: TGCAGCGTTGAGGGACGGAACTACAATGAGCAGTTCTTC; cdr3_aa: CSVEGRNYNEQFF
d_call: -; v_call: TRBV11-2; clone_size: -; j_call: TRBJ2-3; cdr3_length: 14; cdr3_nt: TGTGCCAGCAGCTTAGATGGGGCCGTAGATACGCAGTATTTT; cdr3_aa: CASSLDGAVDTQYF
d_call: -; v_call: TRBV6-1; clone_size: -; j_call: TRBJ1-5; cdr3_length: 14; cdr3_nt: TGTGCCAGCAGTGAAGCGAACAGGCCTCAGCCCCAGCATTTT; cdr3_aa: CASSEANRPQPQHF
d_call: -; v_call: TRBV5-1; clone_size: -; j_call: TRBJ2-3; cdr3_length: 15; cdr3_nt: TGCGCCAGCAGTTTAGTCCTGGCAGACTCAGATACGCAGTATTTT; cdr3_aa: CASSLVLADSDTQYF
d_call: -; v_call: TRBV10-1; clone_size: -; j_call: TRBJ2-5; cdr3_length: 13; cdr3_nt: TGCGCCAGCAGCCACGACCAGTGGGAGACCCAGTACTTC; cdr3_aa: CASSHDQWETQYF
d_call: TRBD1; v_call: TRBV6-1; clone_size: -; j_call: TRBJ1-3; cdr3_length: 15; cdr3_nt: TGTGCCAGTTTACCGGGACAGGCATCTGGAAACACCATATATTTT; cdr3_aa: CASLPGQASGNTIYF
d_call: TRBD2; v_call: TRBV30; clone_size: few; j_call: TRBJ2-7; cdr3_length: 15; cdr3_nt: TGTGCCTGGAACCCGGGACTAGCGGGCGCGTACGAGCAGTACTTC; cdr3_aa: CAWNPGLAGAYEQYF
d_call: -; v_call: TRBV4-1; clone_size: -; j_call: TRBJ1-5; cdr3_length: 16; cdr3_nt: TGCGCCAGCAGCCAAGTCCTGGGGAATAGCAATCAGCCCCAGCATTTT; cdr3_aa: CASSQVLGNSNQPQHF
d_call: -; v_call: TRBV5-1; clone_size: -; j_call: TRBJ1-2; cdr3_length: 13; cdr3_nt: TGCGCCAGCAGCTCACAGGGAGACTATGGCTACACCTTC; cdr3_aa: CASSSQGDYGYTF
d_call: -; v_call: TRBV7-6; clone_size: -; j_call: TRBJ1-1; cdr3_length: 13; cdr3_nt: TGTGCCAGCAGCTTGGACACCTACACTGAAGCTTTCTTT; cdr3_aa: CASSLDTYTEAFF
d_call: -; v_call: TRBV4-1; clone_size: -; j_call: TRBJ1-1; cdr3_length: 15; cdr3_nt: TGCGCCAGCAGCCAGCCCCTACAGGGGAACACTGAAGCTTTCTTT; cdr3_aa: CASSQPLQGNTEAFF
d_call: TRBD1; v_call: TRBV9; clone_size: -; j_call: TRBJ1-2; cdr3_length: 14; cdr3_nt: TGTGCCAGCAGCTACGGGGACAGGAATTATGGCTACACCTTC; cdr3_aa: CASSYGDRNYGYTF
d_call: TRBD2; v_call: TRBV5-4; clone_size: -; j_call: TRBJ2-2; cdr3_length: 17; cdr3_nt: TGTGCCAGCAGCTTGGACACGGGACTAGCGGGCTTCGGGGAGCTGTTTTTT; cdr3_aa: CASSLDTGLAGFGELFF
d_call: -; v_call: TRBV27; clone_size: -; j_call: TRBJ2-3; cdr3_length: 16; cdr3_nt: TGTGCCAGCAGTCCAAGGACAAAAAGGCGCACAGATACGCAGTATTTT; cdr3_aa: CASSPRTKRRTDTQYF
d_call: -; v_call: TRBV5-4; clone_size: -; j_call: TRBJ2-2; cdr3_length: 15; cdr3_nt: TGTGCCAGCAGCGTATCCGGGGCGGTCGGCGGGGAGCTGTTTTTT; cdr3_aa: CASSVSGAVGGELFF
d_call: -; v_call: TRBV5-1; clone_size: -; j_call: TRBJ2-1; cdr3_length: 16; cdr3_nt: TGCGCCAGCAGCCTAGGGGAGGCTCAATCCTACAATGAGCAGTTCTTC; cdr3_aa: CASSLGEAQSYNEQFF
d_call: -; v_call: TRBV10-3; clone_size: few; j_call: TRBJ1-2; cdr3_length: 15; cdr3_nt: TGTGCCATCAGTGAGTCGTCAGGGAGCGGCTATGGCTACACCTTC; cdr3_aa: CAISESSGSGYGYTF
d_call: TRBD2; v_call: TRBV7-2; clone_size: -; j_call: TRBJ2-7; cdr3_length: 14; cdr3_nt: TGTGCCAGCAGCCATAGCGGGAGTACCAACGAGCAGTACTTC; cdr3_aa: CASSHSGSTNEQYF